The entry below gives a single TCR beta chain sequence along with its context. The sample originates from a study of blood T cell repertoires in COVID-19. Study-level information: From the United States, Italy and Spain came samples of acute and convalescent COVID-19. T cells, B-cell-depleted T cells, or PBMCs supplied cDNA or gDNA.

Per the germline V gene, CDR1 is SGHAT and CDR2 is FQNNGV. There are 15 residues in the CDR3. V trimming: 6 bases; J trimming: 0 bases; junction bases outside the gene matches: 5. Original data processing: Amplification of reference gene primers was used by the study to estimate nucleated cell counts. Assay used: immunoSEQ multiplex PCR; TCRdb lists only in-frame clones, some missing. Clonal size and the V and J genes are those of that table, whereas D and trimming came from the DNA. Altogether 59,000 or so clones are present, around four fifths being singletons, with the ten largest covering around 12%.

This rearrangement joins TRBV11-2 to TRBJ1-3; 7 nucleotides align to TRBD1. The sequenced sample consisted of peripheral blood. The sequence came from a human donor in a cohort sampled during active COVID-19. CDR3 loop: CASRLTGSSGNTIYF. The CDR3 DNA is TGTGCCAGCAGGCTGACAGGGAGCTCTGGAAACACCATATATTTT.